The subject of this entry is one TCR beta chain. The target antigen is unknown. This sample was taken from a study of post-analysis software for immune sequencing data. General study findings and limits: Those with multiple sclerosis, the patient group, showed significantly lower normalized Chao1 diversity than controls.

Each TCR beta cDNA library carried unique molecular identifiers. One entry per CDR3 protein, called by TCRdb with MiXCR from the PCR reads. This table holds 800,000 to 950,000 distinct CDR3 sequences, under 70% found once. Sequencing input: blood. The source of this sequence is a girl between 5 and 17 years old with multiple sclerosis.

The CDR3 nucleotides are TGTGCCAGCAGCTCCCCGGACAGGGGTGGCAATCAGCCCCAGCATTTT. Translated: CASSSPDRGGNQPQHF. This rearrangement joins TRBV7-9 to TRBJ1-5; TRBD1 matches at 9 bases. Germline-derived CDR1 and CDR2 are SEHNR and FQNEAQ (reference sequence). This CDR3 contains 16 residues. V trimming: 4 bases; J trimming: 2 bases; junction bases outside the gene matches: 6.